This T cell receptor beta chain was sequenced for a study of blood T cell repertoires in COVID-19. About the research overall: Samples of COVID-19 (acute and convalescent) were obtained from the United States, Italy and Spain. Sample material is recorded as cDNA or gDNA derived from T cells, B-cell-depleted T cells, or PBMCs.

Sequenced by immunoSEQ multiplex PCR; TCRdb stores in-frame clones only, minus some. The table records more than 35,000 clones, about four fifths of them present only once. CDR1 ENHRY and CDR2 SYGVKD come from the germline V gene. The V and J ends lost 7 bases and 0 bases respectively, with 9 bases between them. This CDR3 is built from 13 residues. The origin of this receptor is a man aged 65-85 years with acute or convalescent COVID-19. What was sequenced was peripheral blood. The V gene is TRBV10-3, the J gene TRBJ1-1, with D possibly being TRBD1 (5 bases). This CDR3 is CAITWTLNTEAFF. In nucleotides, the CDR3 is TGTGCCATCACCTGGACACTGAACACTGAAGCTTTCTTT.